This T cell receptor (beta chain) originates from a study of cytomegalovirus exposure and HLA in healthy donors. General study points: A later analysis found first-cohort TCR clusters tended to co-occur in the 130 or so validation repertoires. A few CMV-associated chains proved CMV antigen-specific in vitro. Researchers counted roughly 150 TCR beta chains as cytomegalovirus-associated.

The donors belonged to the approximately 120-subject validation cohort, separate from the roughly 650-subject first cohort. TCRdb's table, derived via immunoSEQ multiplex PCR, lists solely in-frame clones and lacks some. There are around 93,000 clones in the sample; about 85% occur only once, and around 20% lies in the top ten. This clone turned up a few times. What it binds is not known. The V end lost 5 bases, the J end lost 4 bases, and 9 bases lay between the germline ends. This CDR3 is built from 12 residues. The V gene's germline CDR1 is SGHTA and CDR2 FQGNSA. The clonotype comes from a man younger than 30 in good health and CMV-seropositive. Sequencing used PBMCs. The chain carries TRBV7-2 and TRBJ2-7, with D possibly TRBD1 on 6 matching bases. The CDR3 sequence: CASSATGYEQYF. CDR3 in DNA: TGTGCCAGCAGCGCCACAGGGTACGAGCAGTACTTC.